This TCR beta chain is drawn from a study of cytomegalovirus exposure and HLA in healthy donors. Primers included in the PCR were 60 Vbeta and 13 Jbeta primers. TCRdb's copy holds only in-frame clones and misses some; the assay was immunoSEQ multiplex PCR. The top ten hold 1.5% to 2% of the sample, which has over 120,000 clones, around a tenth seen once. Broader study findings: V- and J-gene trimming of TCR beta was linked (in a later analysis) to a missense DCLRE1C variant.

Trimming stripped 6 bases from V and 7 bases from J, with 12 bases between. Per the germline V gene, CDR1 is LNHDA and CDR2 is SQIVND (reference sequence). The CDR3 is 13 amino acids. In its sample, this clone was seen a few times. Its target is unknown. This clonotype originated in a man aged 45 to 65 in good health and CMV-seronegative. The specimen was PBMCs. This sequence joins TRBV19 and TRBJ1-4; D perhaps matches TRBD1 (6 bases). The CDR3 sequence is CASREQGGEKLFF. The CDR3 bases are TGTGCCAGTAGGGAACAGGGTGGTGAAAAACTGTTTTTT.